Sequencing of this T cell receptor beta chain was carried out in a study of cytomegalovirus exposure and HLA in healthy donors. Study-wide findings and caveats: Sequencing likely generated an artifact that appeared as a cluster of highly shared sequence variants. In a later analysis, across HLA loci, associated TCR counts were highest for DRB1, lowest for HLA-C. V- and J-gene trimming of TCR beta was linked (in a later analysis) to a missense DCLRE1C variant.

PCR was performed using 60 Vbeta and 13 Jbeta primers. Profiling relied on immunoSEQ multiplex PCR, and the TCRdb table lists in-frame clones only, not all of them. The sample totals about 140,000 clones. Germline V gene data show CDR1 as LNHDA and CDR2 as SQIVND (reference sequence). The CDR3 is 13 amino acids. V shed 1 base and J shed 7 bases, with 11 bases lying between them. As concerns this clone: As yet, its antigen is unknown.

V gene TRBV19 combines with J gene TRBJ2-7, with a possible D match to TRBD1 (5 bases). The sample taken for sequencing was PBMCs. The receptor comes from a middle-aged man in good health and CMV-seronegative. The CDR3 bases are TGTGCCAGTAGTATAGGCAGGGATCGTGAGCAGTACTTC. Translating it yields CASSIGRDREQYF.